This T cell receptor beta chain emerged from a study of blood T cell repertoires in COVID-19. The overall study: The samples span acute and convalescent COVID-19 from the United States, Italy and Spain.

As processed by the authors: Estimates of nucleated cell counts were drawn from the amplification of reference gene primers. Clones were read by immunoSEQ multiplex PCR, and TCRdb kept only the in-frame ones, dropping some. That table supplies the V and J calls and clone size; D and trimming were determined from the DNA. The sample holds 120,000 to 150,000 clones, about 86% seen once. The CDR3 length is 19 residues. Germline V CDR1 and CDR2: SGHAT, FQNNGV. J gave up 0 bases and V 4 bases, and 14 bases lay outside the gene matches. This clone was counted a single time. The chain carries TRBV11-2 and TRBJ1-1; TRBD1 agrees at 10 bases. The sequenced sample consisted of peripheral blood. The TCR originated in a woman aged 45-60 years with active or convalescent COVID-19. DNA for the CDR3: TGTGCCAGCAGCTGGTTTCCCGGGACAGGGGCCCTCATGAACACTGAAGCTTTCTTT. Amino acid sequence: CASSWFPGTGALMNTEAFF.